This T cell receptor beta chain is drawn from a study of shared clonotypes between healthy human individuals. Germline CDR1 reads MDHEN; CDR2 reads SYDVKM. V dropped 3 bases and J dropped 3 bases, with 9 bases sitting between them. The CDR3 has 13 residues. Findings and limits, study-wide: Generally, estimated richness proved larger in naive subsets than it did in memory subsets.

Clones were sequenced by immunoSEQ multiplex PCR, and TCRdb holds only the in-frame ones, with some missing. The table includes 2 million to 2.5 million clones, more than 85% detected once. Details on this clone: The antigen remains unidentified.

CD45RO-negative CD8 cells positively selected for CCR7 made up the naive population, which excluded terminally differentiated effector memory CD45RA+ cells. The chain combines TRBV28 with TRBJ2-7; D may match TRBD1 or TRBD2 (5 bases each). This TCR was recovered from a man between 18 and 29 years old in good health. Some clones in this sample may be carry-over from other donors' samples. Sequenced sample: naive CD8+ T cells from PBMCs. The CDR3 is CASSFGAGYEQYF. CDR3 sequence (DNA): TGTGCCAGCAGTTTCGGGGCAGGCTACGAGCAGTACTTC.